The clone carrying this T cell receptor (beta chain) was observed a few times. These data are taken from a study of type 1 regulatory T cells. Study-wide background: T-allo10 is a Tr1-enriched, alloantigen-specific CD4 T cell product made in vitro.

From the reads, TCRdb called clonotypes with MiXCR, one entry per CDR3 protein. The table shows some 90,000 distinct CDR3 sequences, with around 30% occurring only once. V dropped 5 bases and J dropped 5 bases, with 19 bases sitting between them. In germline, CDR1 is MNHEY, CDR2 SVGEGT. CDR3 size: 16 residues. This chain connects TRBV6-2 or TRBV6-3 to TRBJ1-5; possibly TRBD1 for D (6 bases). The sequenced material came from CD4+ T cells, either the whole sample or a sorted fraction (not recorded which). This receptor was obtained from a human donor in good health. The CDR3 loop is CASSPLRTVMDQPQHF. In DNA, the CDR3 is TGTGCCAGCAGTCCTTTACGGACAGTAATGGATCAGCCCCAGCATTTT.